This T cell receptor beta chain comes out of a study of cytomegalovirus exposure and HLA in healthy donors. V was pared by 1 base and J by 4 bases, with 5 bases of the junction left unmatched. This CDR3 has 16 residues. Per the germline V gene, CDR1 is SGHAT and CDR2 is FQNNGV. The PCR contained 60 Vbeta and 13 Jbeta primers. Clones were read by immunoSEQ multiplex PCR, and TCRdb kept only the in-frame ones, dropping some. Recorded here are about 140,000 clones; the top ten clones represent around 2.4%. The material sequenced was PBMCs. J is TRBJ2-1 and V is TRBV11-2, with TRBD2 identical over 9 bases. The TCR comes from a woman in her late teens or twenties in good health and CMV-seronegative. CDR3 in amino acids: CASSLVGTSFYNEQFF. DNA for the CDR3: TGTGCCAGCAGCTTAGTTGGGACTAGCTTTTACAATGAGCAGTTCTTC.